This T cell receptor beta chain was found in a study of cytomegalovirus exposure and HLA in healthy donors (dated by TCRdb to the late 2010s). Background for the entire study: An earlier analysis of roughly 500 of the donors reported under 300 Gb of sequence data and about 120 million unique TCR beta sequences obtained from around 190 million T cells. A later genetic analysis took genome-wide SNP genotypes for about 55% of the roughly 670 donors and used that subset as a discovery cohort. Across some 400 genotyped donors of the cohort, an average of approximately 220,000 unique TCR beta nucleotide sequences per donor were sequenced, and roughly 18% of those sequences were non-productive. HLA typing included class I and class II loci at four-digit resolution. Donor age, sex, ethnicity and CMV serostatus were compiled alongside the repertoire data. High-throughput TCR immunosequencing, statistical association of individual TCRs with disease status, and machine learning were combined to predict cytomegalovirus infection status. Of the 350 to 400 genotyped donors, 65% to 90% fell in the genetic ancestry cluster associated with self-reported Caucasian donors. Along with the roughly 710-subject first cohort, a separate validation cohort of approximately 110 different subjects was used. The T cell repertoires of several hundred subjects were profiled by immunosequencing and related to cytomegalovirus serostatus. An early release that covered more than 550 HLA-typed donors contained about 300 gigabases of sequencing data and tens of millions of unique TCR sequences. In a later analysis, previously published TCR beta repertoires from 666 donors were re-analyzed and high-resolution HLA genotyping was added so that TCR occurrence patterns could be studied. Rather than drawing on any new phenotypic data, the later analysis identified candidate immune exposures from TCR beta sequences and the way those sequences occurred across donors. The study aimed to test whether signatures of past pathogen exposure could be identified by cataloging public T cell receptors. An earlier analysis of nearly 600 of the donors applied high-throughput TCR beta sequencing to assess whether each TCR beta V gene segment acted as functional or pseudogenic. Because of strong linkage in the cohort, roughly five DR-DQ haplotypes were treated as single units for association and clustering. Typing coverage varied by locus: roughly 629-630 donors for A, B, C, DRB1 and DQB1; under 550 for DQA1; more than 600 for DPA1; some 470 for DPB1. All discovery cohort repertoires had been generated using a single sequencing platform.

The library was produced with the immunoSEQ multiplex PCR assay. For the multiplex PCR, a mixture combining 60 forward primers for TCR Vbeta segments and 13 reverse primers for TCR Jbeta segments was used. A multiplex PCR assay on genomic DNA amplified the CDR3 region of rearranged TCR beta genes. The Illumina HiSeq System was used to sequence the amplified TCR beta libraries as 87-base-pair reads. The original pipeline was this. In a later analysis, roughly 80 million unique TCR beta chains were counted across the roughly 700 repertoires, and approximately 11 million of these chains were shared by at least two donors. To remove PCR and sequencing errors, raw reads were error-corrected and collapsed into unique sequences using a nearest-neighbor algorithm that merged closely related sequences. Alignment of CDR3 sequences to IMGT reference sequences was used to assign V, D and J gene segments. For a sequence to be retained, a match of at least six nucleotides to both a V gene segment and a J gene segment was required. Rearrangements were called productive when the CDR3 lacked stop codons and stayed in frame with V and J; all others were non-productive. Following IMGT convention, CDR3 was defined as the stretch from the second conserved V-encoded cysteine to the conserved J-encoded phenylalanine. The earlier analysis of some 540 of the donors excluded any sequence lacking an unambiguous match to a single V gene segment. In an earlier analysis of 587 of the donors, V segments were called functional above 56.7% productive rearrangements and were called segregating when the between-donor standard deviation exceeded 5%. A statistical classification framework was developed to diagnose cytomegalovirus status using the catalog of TCR beta chain sequences. V and J gene assignment, in a later analysis, came from comparing TCR nucleotide sequences with IMGT/GENE-DB human TR gene sequences. The TCRdist pipeline was used in a later analysis to assign CDR3 sequences and most-parsimonious VDJ recombination scenarios. A later analysis defined each TCR beta chain by its CDR3 amino acid sequence plus V-gene family, and excluded reads lacking a unique V-gene family. A later analysis removed 500 to 600 highly shared, low-generation-probability nucleotide sequences to deal with suspected cross-contamination and a sequencing artifact. A later analysis calculated a clonal expansion index for each public chain from normalized within-repertoire ranks of inferred template counts. In a later analysis, generation probabilities were computed with a VDJ recombination model fitted to out-of-frame rearrangements, and the resulting probabilities were checked against IGoR. A later analysis scored TCR-TCR, TCR-HLA and TCR-CMV co-occurrence with hypergeometric tests, applying a repertoire-size bias correction to TCR pairs. In a later analysis, false discovery rates were estimated by permuting HLA or CMV assignments 20 times. A later analysis grouped co-occurring TCRs with DBSCAN, adding TCRdist sequence similarity when clustering within HLA-allele-positive subsets. Repertoires with fewer than 30,000 or more than 120,000 public chains were left out of co-occurrence clustering, as were about five repertoires with anomalous nucleotide sharing. TCRdb provides this immuneACCESS table in a form limited to in-frame rearrangements. Some clones are lacking; in checked studies, under half of them reflect an unresolved V gene, and why the rest are absent is not known. The V and J calls and clone size are taken from that table; D and trimming were inferred from the DNA. Across this sample there are 110,000 to 150,000 clones, with 77% seen only once. The top ten hold approximately 3.8% of the sample.

The cohort was made up of 500 to 800 healthy bone marrow donors. At the time of sampling, every cohort member was nominally healthy, though immune exposures that went unrecorded were likely present. The donor tested CMV seronegative, placing the donor among the 352 seronegative members of the cohort. A peripheral blood sample was provided by each donor, and peripheral blood mononuclear cells were used for TCR beta sequencing. The Qiagen DNeasy Blood Extraction Kit was used to extract genomic DNA from the blood cell samples. What the research found in general, with its limitations: The earlier analysis of around 600 of the donors excluded over 15 rarely observed V segments, including chromosome 9 orphons, because counts were too low. When HLA alleles, especially DR and DQ, strongly co-occurred, attributing TCR associations to individual alleles was difficult. Across donors, most TCR sequences were observed very rarely, whereas some public TCRs were present in many individuals. An earlier analysis of 587 of the donors showed that most TCR beta V segments appeared in productive rearrangements either about 90% or about 30% of the time, which broadly matched IMGT annotations. According to a later analysis, most CMV-associated TCR beta chains appeared to be HLA-restricted, and the HLA associations seemed to be driven largely by CMV exposure. A cluster of highly shared sequence variants was judged likely to represent a technical artifact of the sequencing pipeline. In a later analysis, HLA-associated TCR beta chains were found to be more clonally expanded and to have lower generation probabilities than equally common non-associated chains. Roughly uniform sequencing depth across donors was assumed in presence/absence analyses, although this assumption may not hold. The cohort was sequenced for TCR beta chains only, and without alpha or paired-chain data the features that could be detected were limited. Because HLA typing was missing for some donors at each locus, association tests included only the typed subset. The study gave a list of 150 to 200 TCR beta chains associated with cytomegalovirus. Linkage disequilibrium might explain the correlated functional status among segregating V segments, but an unknown experimental factor could not be excluded. The 87-base-pair reads could not distinguish some IMGT-functional V segments, including TRBV6-2 and TRBV6-3, so those segments were excluded. In a later genetic analysis, fewer N-insertions in productive TCRs were reported among donors in an Asian-associated ancestry cluster than the roughly 700-donor mean. A later analysis reported that several top co-occurrence clusters appeared linked to parvovirus B19, influenza, CMV and Epstein-Barr virus. A further reported finding was that TCR beta sequences accurately predicted the HLA-A and HLA-B alleles for most subjects in the first cohort. Three of the identified cytomegalovirus-associated TCR beta chains were confirmed in vitro to be specific for cytomegalovirus antigens. At a false discovery rate of 0.05, a later analysis linked around 17,000 TCR beta sequences to specific HLA alleles. According to a later analysis, TCR association rates differed among HLA loci, with DRB1 alleles showing the most associated TCRs and HLA-C alleles showing the fewest. For the cohort, immune exposure information was limited to CMV serostatus. The classifier was reported to diagnose cytomegalovirus status with high specificity and sensitivity in both the original cohort and the validation cohort. The authors suggested that the approach could potentially be extended to other disease states and immunological phenotypes. An association between a missense DCLRE1C variant and V-gene and J-gene trimming of TCR beta chains was found in a later genetic analysis and replicated in an independent cohort.

From the cysteine up to the phenylalanine, the CDR3 has a length of 18 residues. The retained sequence is limited to the CDR3, 54 bases, with the frame set at the first base. From the germline V gene, CDR1 is SGHDN and CDR2 is FVKESK. Germline trimming: 4 bases from V, 3 bases from J; junction bases outside gene matches: 13. For this clone: The antigen it binds to is not known. Per-base qualities were not stored, and no clone one base away is much larger.

This TCR derives from a male donor in good health and CMV-seronegative. The chain uses TRBV14 and TRBJ2-4, and TRBD2 aligns with 9 junction nucleotides. Sequenced material: PBMCs. The CDR3 region reads CASSLTSGHSGGKNIQYF. The DNA sequence is TGTGCCAGCAGCCTGACTAGCGGCCATTCAGGAGGCAAAAACATTCAGTACTTC.